The next 26 T cell receptor beta chains were all read from a single sample in a study of blood T cell repertoires in COVID-19. Here immunoSEQ multiplex PCR was the method, and the copy in TCRdb shows in-frame clones only, minus some. The repertoire holds roughly 200,000 clones, with approximately 90% as singletons. The sample comprised PBMCs or T cells enriched from blood (not recorded which). These TCRs come from a man aged 18 to 29 with acute COVID-19.

This clone was seen once. The rearrangement joins TRBV12-5 to TRBJ2-5, with unresolved D. The germline V gene has CDR1 LGHNT and CDR2 FRNRAP. V was shortened by 1 base and J by 5 bases, with 11 bases between the two germline ends. This CDR3 has 14 amino acids. CDR3 sequence: CASGLELGVETQYF. The CDR3 DNA reads TGTGCTAGTGGTTTGGAACTGGGCGTCGAGACCCAGTACTTC.

The chain uses TRBV5-1 and TRBJ2-2; the D gene is possibly TRBD2 (6 bases). The CDR3 has 16 amino acids. CDR1 and CDR2 (germline): SGHRS, YFSETQ. Trimming left V 4 bases short and J 1 base short, with 14 bases between. The DNA for the CDR3 is TGCGCCAGCAGCCCCAAATATAGCGGGAACACCGGGGAGCTGTTTTTT. As protein: CASSPKYSGNTGELFF.

The chain is built from TRBV27 and TRBJ1-2, with 9 nucleotides matching TRBD1. Germline V gene data show CDR1 as MNHEY and CDR2 as SMNVEV (reference sequence). Germline trimming cut 6 bases from V and 3 bases from J; bases unmatched to any gene: 11. This CDR3 contains 16 residues. Here the CDR3 reads CASRRDREDLDYGYTF. The DNA of the CDR3 is TGTGCCAGCAGACGGGACAGGGAAGATTTAGACTATGGCTACACCTTC.

For the CDR3, the DNA is TGTGCCAGCAGATCTTCCGGGACAGGGGACCCTGGGTACACTGAAGCTTTCTTT. Encoded protein: CASRSSGTGDPGYTEAFF. V is TRBV7-9 and J is TRBJ1-1; 10 bases match TRBD1. The length of the CDR3 is 18 residues. Germline CDR1 is SEHNR and CDR2 is FQNEAQ (reference sequence). J was trimmed by 3 bases and V by 6 bases; bases with no gene match: 16.

The CDR3 DNA follows: TGTGCCAGCAGTTACTGGGACAGCTCCAAAACTGAAGCTTTCTTT. The encoded protein is CASSYWDSSKTEAFF. V usage is TRBV6-5 and J usage is TRBJ1-1; 7 bases match TRBD1. The ends lost 1 base at V and 5 bases at J; junction bases unmatched: 7. The CDR3 spans 15 residues. CDR1 is MNHEY, CDR2 SVGAGI, per germline.

The J gene is TRBJ1-4, the V gene TRBV6-5, with 9 bases lining up with TRBD1. CDR3 length: 15 amino acids. V shed 4 bases, J shed 7 bases, and the junction held 7 bases outside the gene matches. CDR1 MNHEY and CDR2 SVGAGI come from the germline V gene. The CDR3 bases are TGTGCCAGCAGTTCCCCGGGACAGGGCGGTGAAAAACTGTTTTTT. This translates into CASSSPGQGGEKLFF.

This chain joins TRBV28 and TRBJ2-1, with TRBD1 as a possible D gene (5 bases). The V gene lost 5 bases and the J gene lost 8 bases, with 19 bases spanning the gap. The CDR3 length is 15 residues. The germline V gene encodes CDR1 MDHEN and CDR2 SYDVKM. The CDR3 region is CASSQGWTTGHEQFF. CDR3 nucleotides: TGTGCCAGCAGTCAGGGTTGGACCACCGGCCATGAGCAGTTCTTC.

J is TRBJ2-5 and V is TRBV7-2; 9 bases map to TRBD2. Germline values: CDR1 SGHTA, CDR2 FQGNSA. Germline trimming cut 2 bases from V and 5 bases from J; bases unmatched to any gene: 6. The CDR3 sequence is 15 residues long. CDR3 region: CASSLNGGRGETQYF. The DNA for the CDR3 is TGTGCCAGCAGCTTAAATGGCGGGAGGGGGGAGACCCAGTACTTC. Filled out from reference TRBV7-2 and TRBJ2-5, the complete variable domain reads GAGVSQSPSNKVTEKGKDVELRCDPISGHTALYWYRQSLGQGLEFLIYFQGNSAPDKSGLPSDRFSAERTGGSVSTLTIQRTQQEDSAVYLCASSLNGGRGETQYFGPGTRLLVL.

This clone has only one observation. The genes are TRBV11-3 and TRBJ2-7; TRBD2 matches at 11 bases. The germline CDR1 and CDR2 sequences are SGHNT and YENEEA. The J segment lost 5 bases and the V segment lost 10 bases, leaving 13 bases of the junction unmatched. The CDR3 is 15 residues long. CDR3 sequence: CATAAGLAGGHEQYF. The CDR3 DNA is TGTGCCACCGCCGCCGGGCTAGCGGGAGGCCACGAGCAGTACTTC.

The chain combines TRBV29-1 with TRBJ2-7; TRBD2 is a possible D gene (6 bases). This CDR3 is built from 14 residues. V dropped 1 base and J dropped 4 bases, with 14 bases sitting between them. Germline lookup yields CDR1 SQVTM and CDR2 ANQGSEA. The CDR3 is CSVEGGGGTYEQYF. CDR3 DNA sequence: TGCAGCGTTGAAGGGGGCGGCGGGACTTACGAGCAGTACTTC.

The J gene is TRBJ2-7, the V gene TRBV5-4, with a weak D call TRBD1 (5 bases). Trimming left V 1 base short and J 1 base short, with 9 bases between. CDR3 length: 14 amino acids. Germline values: CDR1 SGHNT, CDR2 YYREEE (reference sequence). The CDR3 DNA reads as TGTGCCAGCAGCTTGTCAGGGTGGTCCTACGAGCAGTACTTC. Protein product: CASSLSGWSYEQYF.

V and J are TRBV19 and TRBJ1-5; a weak D match, TRBD1 (5 bases). The CDR3 loop spans 17 amino acids. Trimming took off 4 bases at V and 1 base at J, with 17 bases between the two ends. Germline V CDR1 and CDR2: LNHDA, SQIVND (reference sequence). The CDR3 protein is CASSTMSGQGSNQPQHF. CDR3 sequence (DNA): TGTGCCAGTAGTACTATGAGTGGTCAGGGAAGCAATCAGCCCCAGCATTTT.

The rearrangement joins TRBV28 to TRBJ2-5; 12 positions agree with TRBD1. V lost 2 bases to trimming and J lost 7 bases; unmatched junction nucleotides: 5. The germline V gene has CDR1 MDHEN and CDR2 SYDVKM. CDR3 length: 15 amino acids. This CDR3 reads CASSLGTGGAGTQYF. The CDR3 DNA reads TGTGCCAGCAGTTTAGGGACAGGGGGCGCCGGGACCCAGTACTTC.

The chain is built from TRBV10-3 and TRBJ2-1, with 7 nucleotides matching TRBD2. The CDR3 covers 15 residues. Per the germline V gene, CDR1 is ENHRY and CDR2 is SYGVKD. V was pared by 7 bases and J by 8 bases, with 14 bases of the junction left unmatched. The CDR3 sequence: CAITRSGLGKDEQFF. DNA of the CDR3: TGTGCCATCACTAGATCCGGACTAGGTAAAGATGAGCAGTTCTTC.

This chain joins TRBV19 and TRBJ1-1, with TRBD1 as a possible D gene (5 bases). Trimming shortened V by 7 bases and J by 5 bases, and 8 bases separated the two germline ends. Germline V CDR1 and CDR2: LNHDA, SQIVND (reference sequence). The CDR3 length is 11 residues. The CDR3 sequence: CASTPGTEAFF. The CDR3 DNA is TGTGCCAGTACTCCAGGGACTGAAGCTTTCTTT. Supplemented by reference TRBV19 and TRBJ1-1, the full variable domain reads DGGITQSPKYLFRKEGQNVTLSCEQNLNHDAMYWYRQDPGQGLRLIYYSQIVNDFQKGDIAEGYSVSREKKESFPLTVTSAQKNPTAFYLCASTPGTEAFFGQGTRLTVV.

This clone appeared once. V usage is TRBV9 and J usage is TRBJ2-1; TRBD2 might be the D (5 bases). This CDR3 comprises 15 residues. Trimming removed 3 bases at V and 9 bases at J, with 19 bases between. Germline V gene sequence: CDR1 SGDLS, CDR2 YYNGEE. The CDR3 here is CASSAPLRLGSEQFF. In DNA, the CDR3 is TGTGCCAGCAGCGCCCCACTGAGGCTGGGGAGTGAGCAGTTCTTC.

The V call is TRBV4-3, the J call TRBJ2-7, with 10 positions matching TRBD2. CDR1 and CDR2 (germline): LGHNA, YSLEER. The V segment lost 6 bases and the J segment 7 bases; nucleotides outside the gene matches: 12. This CDR3 is built from 15 residues. The CDR3 region has the DNA TGCGCCAGCAGGAGAGGACTAGCGGACCCCGAGGAGCAGTACTTC. Translation: CASRRGLADPEEQYF.

The chain joins TRBV28 to TRBJ1-6; D perhaps matches TRBD1 (5 bases). Trimming left V 2 bases short and J 10 bases short, with 9 bases between. There are 13 residues in the CDR3. Germline V lookup: CDR1 MDHEN, CDR2 SYDVKM. CDR3 DNA: TGTGCCAGCAGTTTACAGGGAGGGTCACCCCTCCACTTT. This translates into CASSLQGGSPLHF.

V and J are TRBV7-6 and TRBJ2-1; the D gene is possibly TRBD2 (5 bases). The V gene lost 6 bases and the J gene lost 5 bases, with 11 bases spanning the gap. From germline, CDR1 is SGHVS and CDR2 FNYEAQ. The CDR3 has 13 residues. The CDR3, as DNA: TGTGCCAGCAGGAGTGAGGAGGACAATGAGCAGTTCTTC. This encodes CASRSEEDNEQFF.

This clone was found once. The CDR3 region has the DNA TGTGCCAGCAGCCACCGGACAGGGGTAGAGACCCAGTACTTC. Protein product: CASSHRTGVETQYF. The V call is TRBV5-8, the J call TRBJ2-5; 9 nucleotides match TRBD1. CDR1 is SGHTS and CDR2 is YDEGEE in the germline V gene. This CDR3 region has 14 residues. The junction had 5 bases not matched to a gene; V was cut back by 4 bases and J by 4 bases.

The rearrangement links TRBV2 to TRBJ2-2; 8 bases line up with TRBD2. The V and J ends lost 8 bases and 0 bases, in that order; junction bases with no gene match: 14. Germline CDR1 and CDR2: SNHLY and FYNNEI. The CDR3 extends over 18 amino acids. This CDR3 is CASDSDSTSGANTGELFF. CDR3 sequence (DNA): TGTGCCAGCGATTCCGATAGTACTAGCGGCGCGAACACCGGGGAGCTGTTTTTT.

This chain joins TRBV18 and TRBJ2-5; possible D gene TRBD2, 5 bases. The CDR3 is 14 amino acids. Germline CDR1 and CDR2: KGHSH and LQKENI. Trimming removed 2 bases from V and 5 bases from J, with 12 bases in between. The CDR3 nucleotides read TGTGCCAGCTCACCAGAAACTAGAACTGAGACCCAGTACTTC. Encoded protein: CASSPETRTETQYF.

The V gene is TRBV6-5, the J gene TRBJ1-4; 8 bases line up with TRBD1. The germline V gene has CDR1 MNHEY and CDR2 SVGAGI. V lost 0 bases to trimming and J lost 7 bases; unmatched junction nucleotides: 4. The CDR3 is made up of 15 amino acids. CDR3 protein: CASSYSRGLGEKLFF. The CDR3 region has the DNA TGTGCCAGCAGTTACTCCAGGGGGCTTGGTGAAAAACTGTTTTTT.

The chain uses TRBV9 and TRBJ2-1; tentative D call: TRBD1 (5 bases). The V end lost 0 bases, the J end lost 8 bases, and 12 bases lay between the germline ends. Germline CDR1 reads SGDLS; CDR2 reads YYNGEE. The CDR3 is made up of 14 amino acids. CDR3 loop: CASSVDFRGDEQFF. The CDR3 bases are TGTGCCAGCAGCGTAGACTTTAGGGGCGATGAGCAGTTCTTC.

The chain is built from TRBV7-9 and TRBJ2-1; 9 positions agree with TRBD1. Germline values: CDR1 SEHNR, CDR2 FQNEAQ (reference sequence). V shed 5 bases, J shed 15 bases, and the junction held 23 bases outside the gene matches. This CDR3 comprises 17 residues. CDR3 DNA: TGTGCCAGCAGCCCTCCGGGTAACAAACAGGGGGCCCCCATGTCGTTCTTC. It specifies CASSPPGNKQGAPMSFF.

This clone was seen a single time. The rearrangement uses TRBV20-1 and TRBJ2-5; possible D gene TRBD2, 5 bases. Germline lookup yields CDR1 DFQATT and CDR2 SNEGSKA (reference sequence). The CDR3 is made up of 12 amino acids. Trimming pared 3 bases from V and 5 bases from J, leaving 10 bases between. The CDR3 spells CSASREEETQYF. CDR3 nucleotide sequence: TGCAGTGCTAGTCGGGAAGAGGAGACCCAGTACTTC.